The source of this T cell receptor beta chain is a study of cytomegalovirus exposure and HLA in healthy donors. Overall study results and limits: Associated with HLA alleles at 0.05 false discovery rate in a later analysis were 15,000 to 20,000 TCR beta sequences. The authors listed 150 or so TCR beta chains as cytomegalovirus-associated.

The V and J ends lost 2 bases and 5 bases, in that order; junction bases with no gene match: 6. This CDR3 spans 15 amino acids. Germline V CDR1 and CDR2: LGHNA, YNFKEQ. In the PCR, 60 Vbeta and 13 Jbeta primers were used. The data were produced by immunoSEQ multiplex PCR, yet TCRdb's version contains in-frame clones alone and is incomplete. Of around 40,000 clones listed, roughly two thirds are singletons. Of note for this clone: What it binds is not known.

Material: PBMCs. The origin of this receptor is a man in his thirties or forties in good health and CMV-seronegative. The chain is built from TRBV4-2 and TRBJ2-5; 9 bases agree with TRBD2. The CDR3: CASSQPREGKETQYF. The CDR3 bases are TGTGCCAGCAGCCAACCGCGGGAGGGAAAGGAGACCCAGTACTTC.